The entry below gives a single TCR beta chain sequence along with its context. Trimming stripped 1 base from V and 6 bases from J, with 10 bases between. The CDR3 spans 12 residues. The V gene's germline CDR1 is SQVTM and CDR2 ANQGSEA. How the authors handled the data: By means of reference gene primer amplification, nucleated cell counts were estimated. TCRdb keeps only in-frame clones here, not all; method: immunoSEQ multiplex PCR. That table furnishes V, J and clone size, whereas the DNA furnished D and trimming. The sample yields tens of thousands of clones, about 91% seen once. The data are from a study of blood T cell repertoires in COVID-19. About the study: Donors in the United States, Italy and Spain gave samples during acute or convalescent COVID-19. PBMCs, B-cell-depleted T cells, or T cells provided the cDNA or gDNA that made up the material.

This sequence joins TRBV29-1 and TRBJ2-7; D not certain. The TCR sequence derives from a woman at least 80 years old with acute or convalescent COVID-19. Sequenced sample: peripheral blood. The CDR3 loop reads CSVEVSTTEQYF. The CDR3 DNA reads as TGCAGCGTTGAAGTTTCTACTACCGAGCAGTACTTC.